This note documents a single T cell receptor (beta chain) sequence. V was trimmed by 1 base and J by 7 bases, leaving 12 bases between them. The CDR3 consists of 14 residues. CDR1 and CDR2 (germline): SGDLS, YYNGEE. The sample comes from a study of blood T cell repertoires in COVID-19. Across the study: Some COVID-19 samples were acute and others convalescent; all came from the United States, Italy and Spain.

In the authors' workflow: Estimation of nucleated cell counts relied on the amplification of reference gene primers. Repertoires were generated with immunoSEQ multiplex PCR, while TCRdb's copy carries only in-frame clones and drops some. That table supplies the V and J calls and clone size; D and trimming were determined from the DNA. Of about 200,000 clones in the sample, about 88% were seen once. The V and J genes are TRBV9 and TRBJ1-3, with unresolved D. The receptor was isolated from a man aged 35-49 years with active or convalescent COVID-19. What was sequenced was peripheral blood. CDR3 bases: TGTGCCAGCAGCGTAAACCCAGCGGCGAACACCATATATTTT. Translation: CASSVNPAANTIYF.